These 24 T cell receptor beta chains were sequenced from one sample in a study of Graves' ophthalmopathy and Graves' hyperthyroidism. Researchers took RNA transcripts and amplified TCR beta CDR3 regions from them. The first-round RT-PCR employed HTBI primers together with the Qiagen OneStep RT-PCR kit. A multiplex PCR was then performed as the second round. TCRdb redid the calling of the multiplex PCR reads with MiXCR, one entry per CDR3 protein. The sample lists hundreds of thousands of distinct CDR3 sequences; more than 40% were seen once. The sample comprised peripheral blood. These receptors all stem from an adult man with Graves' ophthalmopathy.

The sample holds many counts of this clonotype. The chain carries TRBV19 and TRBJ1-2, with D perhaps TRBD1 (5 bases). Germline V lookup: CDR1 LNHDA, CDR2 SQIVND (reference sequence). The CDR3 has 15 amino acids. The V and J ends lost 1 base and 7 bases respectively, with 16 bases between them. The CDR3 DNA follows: TGTGCCAGTAGTATAGGAGCGACAGCCTTTTCTGGCTACACCTTC. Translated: CASSIGATAFSGYTF.

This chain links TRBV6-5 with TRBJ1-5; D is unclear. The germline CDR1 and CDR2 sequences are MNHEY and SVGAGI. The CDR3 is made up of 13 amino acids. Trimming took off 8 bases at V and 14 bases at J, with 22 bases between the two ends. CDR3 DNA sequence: TGTGCCAGCGCGAGGGTCCCGGTCGGAGACGAGCATTTT. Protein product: CASARVPVGDEHF.

The CDR3 DNA follows: TGCGCCAGCAGCTGGGGACAGAGTGTCGACTATGGCTACACCTTC. Translation: CASSWGQSVDYGYTF. The rearrangement links TRBV5-1 to TRBJ1-2; 7 nucleotides agree with TRBD1. V dropped 3 bases and J dropped 3; count of bases not matched to a gene: 8. The CDR3 covers 15 residues. Germline V gene data show CDR1 as SGHRS and CDR2 as YFSETQ.

This CDR3 reads CSASRGAMGLAGSRETQYF. The CDR3 nucleotides are TGCAGTGCTAGCAGGGGGGCGATGGGACTAGCGGGGAGTCGGGAGACCCAGTACTTC. The chain employs TRBV20-1 and TRBJ2-5, with 13 bases matching TRBD2. Per germline, CDR1 DFQATT and CDR2 SNEGSKA (reference sequence). CDR3 length equals 19 residues. V shed 3 bases and J 5 bases; nucleotides not matched to a gene: 18.

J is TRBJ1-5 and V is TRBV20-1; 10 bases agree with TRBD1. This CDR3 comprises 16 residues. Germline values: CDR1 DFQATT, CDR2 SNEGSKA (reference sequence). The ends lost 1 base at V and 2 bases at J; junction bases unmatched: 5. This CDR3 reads CSARGTGTGGNQPQHF. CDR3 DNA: TGCAGTGCTAGAGGGACCGGGACAGGGGGCAATCAGCCCCAGCATTTT.

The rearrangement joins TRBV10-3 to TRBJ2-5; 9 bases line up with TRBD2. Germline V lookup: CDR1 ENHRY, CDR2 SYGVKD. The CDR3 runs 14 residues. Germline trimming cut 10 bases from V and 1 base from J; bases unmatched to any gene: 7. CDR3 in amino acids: CASDNSGGQETQYF. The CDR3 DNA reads TGTGCCAGCGACAATAGCGGGGGCCAAGAGACCCAGTACTTC.

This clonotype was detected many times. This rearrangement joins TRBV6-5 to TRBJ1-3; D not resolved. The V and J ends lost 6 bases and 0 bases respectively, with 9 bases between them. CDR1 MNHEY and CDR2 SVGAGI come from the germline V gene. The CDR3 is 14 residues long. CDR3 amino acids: CASSPVISGNTIYF. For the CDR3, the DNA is TGTGCCAGCAGCCCGGTAATCTCTGGAAACACCATATATTTT.

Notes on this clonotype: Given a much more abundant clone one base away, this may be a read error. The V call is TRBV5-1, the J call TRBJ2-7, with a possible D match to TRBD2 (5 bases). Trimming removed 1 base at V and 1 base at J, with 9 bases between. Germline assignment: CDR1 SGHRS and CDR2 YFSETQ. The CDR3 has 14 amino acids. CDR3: CASSLRPGSYEQYF. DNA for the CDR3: TGCGCCAGCAGCTTGAGACCGGGATCCTACGAGCAGTACTTC.

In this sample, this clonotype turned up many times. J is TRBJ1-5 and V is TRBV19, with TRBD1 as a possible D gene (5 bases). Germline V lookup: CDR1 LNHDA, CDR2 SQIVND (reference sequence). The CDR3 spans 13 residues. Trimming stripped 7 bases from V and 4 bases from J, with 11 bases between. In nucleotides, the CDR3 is TGTGCCAGTATGTCCAGGGAGAATCAGCCCCAGCATTTT. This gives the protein CASMSRENQPQHF.

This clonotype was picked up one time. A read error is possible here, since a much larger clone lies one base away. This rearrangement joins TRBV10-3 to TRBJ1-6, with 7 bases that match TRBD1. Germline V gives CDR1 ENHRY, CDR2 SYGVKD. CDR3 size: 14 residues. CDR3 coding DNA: TGTGCCATCAGTGCACAGGGGTTGGGGTCACCCCCCCACTTT. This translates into CAISAQGLGSPPHF.

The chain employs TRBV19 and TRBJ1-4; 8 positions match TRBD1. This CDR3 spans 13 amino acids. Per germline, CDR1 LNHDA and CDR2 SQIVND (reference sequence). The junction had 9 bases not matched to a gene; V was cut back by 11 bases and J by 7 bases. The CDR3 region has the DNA TGTGCCTGGAGTGGACAGGGAAGTGAAAAACTGTTTTTT. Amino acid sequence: CAWSGQGSEKLFF.

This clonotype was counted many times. The CDR3 loop is CASSLVGTGYEQYF. In DNA form, the CDR3 reads TGCGCCAGCAGCTTGGTCGGGACAGGCTACGAGCAGTACTTC. This rearrangement joins TRBV5-1 to TRBJ2-7, with 8 bases matching TRBD1. J was trimmed by 3 bases and V by 0 bases; bases with no gene match: 2. The CDR3 has 14 residues. Germline V gene lookup returns CDR1 SGHRS and CDR2 YFSETQ.

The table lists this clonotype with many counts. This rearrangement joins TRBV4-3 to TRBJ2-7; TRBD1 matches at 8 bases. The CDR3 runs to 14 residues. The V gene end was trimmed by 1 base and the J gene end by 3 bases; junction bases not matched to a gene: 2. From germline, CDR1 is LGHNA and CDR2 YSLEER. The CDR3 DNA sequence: TGCGCCAGCAGCCAAGGACAGGGGAACTACGAGCAGTACTTC. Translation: CASSQGQGNYEQYF.

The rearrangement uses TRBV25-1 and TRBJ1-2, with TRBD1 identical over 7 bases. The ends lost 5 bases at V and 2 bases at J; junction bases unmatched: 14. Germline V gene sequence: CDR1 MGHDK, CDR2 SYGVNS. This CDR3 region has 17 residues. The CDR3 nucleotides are TGTGCCAGCAGTTTAACGACGTGGACAGGAACAAACTATGGCTACACCTTC. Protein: CASSLTTWTGTNYGYTF.

The CDR3: CASSQEARGIREAFF. Here the CDR3 DNA reads TGTGCCAGCAGCCAAGAGGCCCGGGGCATAAGGGAAGCTTTCTTT. The chain couples TRBV13 to TRBJ1-1, with D maybe TRBD1 (5 bases). Looked up from germline, CDR1 is PRHDT and CDR2 is FYEKMQ (reference sequence). This CDR3 has 15 amino acids. V lost 5 bases to trimming and J lost 8 bases, with 21 bases between them.

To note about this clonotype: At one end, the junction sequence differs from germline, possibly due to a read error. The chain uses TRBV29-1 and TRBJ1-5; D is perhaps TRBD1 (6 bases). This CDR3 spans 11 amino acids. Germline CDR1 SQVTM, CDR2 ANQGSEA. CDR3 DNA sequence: TGCAGCGTTCCCTCTGGACAGCTCCAGCATTTT. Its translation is CSVPSGQLQHF. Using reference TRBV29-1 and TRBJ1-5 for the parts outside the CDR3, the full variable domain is SAVISQKPSRDICQRGTSLTIQCQVDSQVTMMFWYRQQPGQSLTLIATANQGSEATYESGFVIDKFPISRPNLTFSTLTVSNMSPEDSSIYLCSVPSGQLQHFGDGTRLSIL.

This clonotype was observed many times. This chain's CDR3 is CASRSLYEQYF. DNA of the CDR3: TGCGCCAGCAGGTCCCTCTACGAGCAGTACTTC. This chain uses TRBV10-2 with TRBJ2-7, with unresolved D. The germline CDR1 and CDR2 sequences are WSHSY and SAAADI. The CDR3 loop spans 11 amino acids. Trimming shortened V by 6 bases and J by 3 bases, and 6 bases separated the two germline ends.

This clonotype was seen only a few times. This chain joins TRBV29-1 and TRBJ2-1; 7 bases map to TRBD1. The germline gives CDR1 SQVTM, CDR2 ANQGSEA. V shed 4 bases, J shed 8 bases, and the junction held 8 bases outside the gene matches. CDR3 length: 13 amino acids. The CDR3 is CSVVRGLLYEQFF. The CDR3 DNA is TGCAGCGTTGTAAGGGGGCTTCTCTATGAGCAGTTCTTC.

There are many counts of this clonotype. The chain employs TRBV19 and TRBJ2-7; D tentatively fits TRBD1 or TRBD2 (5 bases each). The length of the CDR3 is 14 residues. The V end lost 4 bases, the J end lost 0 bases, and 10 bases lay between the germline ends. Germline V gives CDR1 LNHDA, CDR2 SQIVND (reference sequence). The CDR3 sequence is CASSRGDSSYEQYF. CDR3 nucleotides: TGTGCCAGTAGTAGAGGGGATAGCTCCTACGAGCAGTACTTC.

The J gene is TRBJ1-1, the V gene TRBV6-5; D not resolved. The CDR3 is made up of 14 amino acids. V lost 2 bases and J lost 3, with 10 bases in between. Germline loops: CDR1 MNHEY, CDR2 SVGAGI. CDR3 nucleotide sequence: TGTGCCAGCAGTTACCATCTCCGGGACACTGAAGCTTTCTTT. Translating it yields CASSYHLRDTEAFF.

The CDR3, as DNA: TGTGCCAGCAGTTCCCAGGGGAGCACCGGGGAGCTGTTTTTT. Translated: CASSSQGSTGELFF. The chain is built from TRBV6-6 and TRBJ2-2; D might be TRBD1 (6 bases). CDR1 is MNHNY and CDR2 is SVGAGI in the germline V gene (reference sequence). The CDR3 contains 14 residues. V gave up 4 bases and J gave up 4 bases, with 10 bases separating them.

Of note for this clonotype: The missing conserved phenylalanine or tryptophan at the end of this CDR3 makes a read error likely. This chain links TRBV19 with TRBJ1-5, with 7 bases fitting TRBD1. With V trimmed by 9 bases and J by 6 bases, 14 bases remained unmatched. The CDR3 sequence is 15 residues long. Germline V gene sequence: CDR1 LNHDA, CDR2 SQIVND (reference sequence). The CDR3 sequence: CASSLGSGGFQPQHS. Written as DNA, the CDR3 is TGTGCCAGCAGCTTAGGATCAGGGGGATTTCAGCCCCAGCATTCT.

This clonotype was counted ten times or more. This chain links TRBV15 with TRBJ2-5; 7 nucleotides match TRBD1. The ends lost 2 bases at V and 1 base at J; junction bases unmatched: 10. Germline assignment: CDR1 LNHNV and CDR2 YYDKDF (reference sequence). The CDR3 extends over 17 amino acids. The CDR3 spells CATSRIKTGTLQETQYF. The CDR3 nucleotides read TGTGCCACCAGCAGAATAAAGACAGGGACCCTCCAAGAGACCCAGTACTTC.

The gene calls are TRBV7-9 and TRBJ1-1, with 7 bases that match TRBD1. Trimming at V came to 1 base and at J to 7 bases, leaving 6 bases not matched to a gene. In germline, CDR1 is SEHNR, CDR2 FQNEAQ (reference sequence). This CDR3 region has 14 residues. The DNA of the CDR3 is TGTGCCAGCAGCTTAGTGCAGGGGGACTTTGAAGCTTTCTTT. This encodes CASSLVQGDFEAFF.